The next 22 T cell receptor beta chains were all read from a single sample in a study of cytomegalovirus exposure and HLA in healthy donors. This PCR relied on a set of 60 Vbeta primers and 13 Jbeta primers. Sequencing used immunoSEQ multiplex PCR; TCRdb keeps in-frame clones, though not all of them. The repertoire table contains around 76,000 clones. Sequences were obtained from PBMCs. These receptor sequences come from an older woman in good health and CMV-seronegative.

The chain combines TRBV6-5 with TRBJ2-1; no definite D call. Germline V gene data show CDR1 as MNHEY and CDR2 as SVGAGI. The CDR3 is 15 amino acids. Trimming left V 0 bases short and J 0 bases short, with 6 bases between. The CDR3: CASSYSHSSYNEQFF. The CDR3 nucleotides read TGTGCCAGCAGTTACTCCCATAGCTCCTACAATGAGCAGTTCTTC.

The rearrangement links TRBV15 to TRBJ2-1; tentatively, D is TRBD2 (5 bases). Germline loops: CDR1 LNHNV, CDR2 YYDKDF (reference sequence). CDR3 length: 18 residues. Trimming took 0 bases from V and 3 from J, leaving 18 bases between them. The CDR3 region has the DNA TGTGCCACCAGCAGAGATCATTCCGGGCTAGCAAACTACAATGAGCAGTTCTTC. This codes for CATSRDHSGLANYNEQFF.

The chain joins TRBV7-2 to TRBJ2-5, with 8 positions matching TRBD1. J gave up 4 bases and V 4 bases, and 20 bases lay outside the gene matches. The germline V gene encodes CDR1 SGHTA and CDR2 FQGNSA. The CDR3 extends over 19 amino acids. The CDR3 region is CASSSRGPQPEDRLETQYF. Written as DNA, the CDR3 is TGTGCCAGCAGCTCCAGGGGGCCCCAACCGGAGGATCGGCTAGAGACCCAGTACTTC.

V usage is TRBV29-1 and J usage is TRBJ2-1; D may be TRBD1 (5 bases). Looked up from germline, CDR1 is SQVTM and CDR2 is ANQGSEA. V was cut by 0 bases and J by 0 bases, with 12 bases left in between. The CDR3 runs 16 residues. CDR3 sequence (DNA): TGCAGCGTTGAAGATCCGGACATGAGCTCCTACAATGAGCAGTTCTTC. Residues: CSVEDPDMSSYNEQFF.

The V gene is TRBV27, the J gene TRBJ2-1, with TRBD1 matching 9 bases. This CDR3 comprises 15 residues. The V gene's germline CDR1 is MNHEY and CDR2 SMNVEV (reference sequence). Trimming removed 8 bases from V and 2 bases from J; junction bases left unmatched: 7. The CDR3 DNA is TGTGCCAGCCACCCGCGACAGGGGGCCTACAATGAGCAGTTCTTC. Encoded protein: CASHPRQGAYNEQFF.

The gene calls are TRBV12-5 and TRBJ2-1, with D hard to call. V was cut by 1 base and J by 6 bases, with 4 bases left in between. The CDR3 has 12 amino acids. Germline assignment: CDR1 LGHNT and CDR2 FRNRAP. CDR3 DNA: TGTGCTAGTGGTTTGGGCGGCAATGAGCAGTTCTTC. Translation gives CASGLGGNEQFF.

The V gene is TRBV27, the J gene TRBJ2-7; the match to TRBD1 covers 7 bases. Germline assignment: CDR1 MNHEY and CDR2 SMNVEV (reference sequence). The CDR3 totals 15 residues. Germline trimming cut 6 bases from V and 4 bases from J; bases unmatched to any gene: 12. The CDR3 DNA follows: TGTGCCAGCAGGGGGACAGACGCCGCCTTATACGAGCAGTACTTC. This codes for CASRGTDAALYEQYF.

The chain carries TRBV6-6 and TRBJ2-7; D is unresolved. This CDR3 is built from 12 residues. CDR1 MNHNY and CDR2 SVGAGI come from the germline V gene (reference sequence). V was pared by 6 bases and J by 2 bases, with 8 bases between. The CDR3 nucleotides are TGTGCCAGCAGCCAGGTTACCTACGAGCAGTACTTC. It specifies CASSQVTYEQYF.

This CDR3 reads CASRAGTGGIKDTEAFF. CDR3 in DNA: TGTGCCAGCAGGGCCGGGACAGGGGGCATCAAGGACACTGAAGCTTTCTTT. The chain employs TRBV27 and TRBJ1-1, with 12 bases identical to TRBD1. The CDR3 loop spans 17 amino acids. The germline CDR1 and CDR2 sequences are MNHEY and SMNVEV (reference sequence). J lost 3 bases, V lost 6 bases, and 11 bases had no gene match.

The V call is TRBV7-4, the J call TRBJ1-5, with TRBD1 identical over 9 bases. Germline assignment: CDR1 SGHVT and CDR2 SQSDAQ. V gave up 5 bases and J gave up 7 bases; unmatched junction bases: 15. The CDR3 spans 17 residues. This CDR3 reads CASSKLPGTGFGQPQHF. Here the CDR3 DNA reads TGTGCCAGCAGCAAGTTACCCGGGACAGGGTTCGGGCAGCCCCAGCATTTT.

The rearrangement uses TRBV11-2 and TRBJ2-2, with 7 bases matching TRBD1. The germline CDR1 and CDR2 sequences are SGHAT and FQNNGV. The CDR3 is made up of 12 amino acids. The ends lost 5 bases at V and 8 bases at J; junction bases unmatched: 2. This chain's CDR3 is CASSRQGGELFF. The CDR3 DNA follows: TGTGCCAGCAGCCGACAGGGAGGGGAGCTGTTTTTT.

The V and J genes are TRBV27 and TRBJ1-2, with a weak D call TRBD1 (5 bases). The CDR3 loop spans 14 amino acids. Germline V gives CDR1 MNHEY, CDR2 SMNVEV (reference sequence). Between the trimmed V and J ends, which lost 1 base and 8 bases, there was a span of 14 bases. The CDR3 region is CASSLYGGGGGYTF. The CDR3, as DNA: TGTGCCAGCAGTTTATACGGGGGAGGAGGGGGCTACACCTTC.

In DNA form, the CDR3 reads TGTGCCAGCAGGCGCCGACAGGGCCAAGGACTGAGCTCCTACAATGAGCAGTTCTTC. Translated: CASRRRQGQGLSSYNEQFF. V usage is TRBV11-2 and J usage is TRBJ2-1; TRBD1 matches at 7 bases. Germline V gives CDR1 SGHAT, CDR2 FQNNGV. V shed 6 bases and J 0 bases; nucleotides not matched to a gene: 17. This CDR3 has 19 amino acids.

The chain uses TRBV28 and TRBJ1-4; 9 bases are a match to TRBD1. The CDR3 consists of 19 residues. The V gene's germline CDR1 is MDHEN and CDR2 SYDVKM. V shed 2 bases, J shed 0 bases, and the junction held 10 bases outside the gene matches. The CDR3 loop is CASSLPPGQGVPTNEKLFF. The CDR3 region has the DNA TGTGCCAGCAGTTTACCTCCGGGACAGGGTGTACCAACTAATGAAAAACTGTTTTTT.

The chain combines TRBV9 with TRBJ2-5; D is perhaps TRBD1 (6 bases). Trimming took off 7 bases at V and 3 bases at J, with 13 bases between the two ends. CDR1 is SGDLS, CDR2 YYNGEE, per germline. The CDR3 covers 13 residues. DNA of the CDR3: TGTGCCAGCGGCACAGGGTGGAAAGAGACCCAGTACTTC. As protein: CASGTGWKETQYF.

J is TRBJ2-7 and V is TRBV14, with 7 bases lining up with TRBD2. The CDR3 spans 15 residues. V was pared by 2 bases and J by 3 bases, with 7 bases of the junction left unmatched. CDR1 SGHDN and CDR2 FVKESK come from the germline V gene. The CDR3 loop reads CASSQIGGGSYEQYF. The CDR3 DNA reads as TGTGCCAGCAGCCAAATTGGAGGCGGGAGCTACGAGCAGTACTTC.

The chain employs TRBV19 and TRBJ1-5; 8 bases are shared with TRBD1. The CDR3 is 19 residues long. The germline V gene has CDR1 LNHDA and CDR2 SQIVND (reference sequence). V gave up 4 bases and J gave up 3 bases; unmatched junction bases: 17. The CDR3 DNA sequence: TGTGCCAGTAGTACACCCCCAGGCGGCAGGGGGCTTGACAATCAGCCCCAGCATTTT. It is translated as CASSTPPGGRGLDNQPQHF. Variable domain in full (rest from reference TRBV19 and TRBJ1-5): DGGITQSPKYLFRKEGQNVTLSCEQNLNHDAMYWYRQDPGQGLRLIYYSQIVNDFQKGDIAEGYSVSREKKESFPLTVTSAQKNPTAFYLCASSTPPGGRGLDNQPQHFGDGTRLSIL.

V gene TRBV18 combines with J gene TRBJ2-3; D is undetermined. This CDR3 is 13 amino acids long. V lost 5 bases and J lost 4, with 10 bases in between. Germline V lookup: CDR1 KGHSH, CDR2 LQKENI. The CDR3 loop reads CASSFSYPDTQYF. The CDR3, as DNA: TGTGCCAGCTCATTCTCCTACCCAGATACGCAGTATTTT.

This chain connects TRBV11-2 to TRBJ1-2; D may be TRBD1 (6 bases). Trimming took off 5 bases at V and 8 bases at J, with 15 bases between the two ends. In germline, CDR1 is SGHAT, CDR2 FQNNGV. The CDR3 runs 13 residues. The CDR3 nucleotides are TGTGCCAGCAGCCATTCACAGGGTTCGGGCTACACCTTC. Translating it yields CASSHSQGSGYTF.

This chain uses TRBV5-1 with TRBJ2-7, with D hard to call. The CDR3 is made up of 12 amino acids. Germline values: CDR1 SGHRS, CDR2 YFSETQ. The V end lost 5 bases, the J end lost 5 bases, and 11 bases lay between the germline ends. CDR3 sequence (DNA): TGCGCCAGCAGACACAGTCCGCACGAGCAGTACTTC. Protein product: CASRHSPHEQYF.

The chain carries TRBV7-2 and TRBJ2-2; 9 nucleotides line up with TRBD2. CDR1 and CDR2 (germline): SGHTA, FQGNSA. The trim removed 0 bases at V and 7 bases at J, leaving 0 bases unmatched. There are 14 residues in the CDR3. The CDR3 loop is CASSLASGSGELFF. CDR3 nucleotides: TGTGCCAGCAGCTTAGCTAGCGGGAGCGGGGAGCTGTTTTTT. Drawing the rest from reference TRBV7-2 and TRBJ2-2, the complete variable domain is GAGVSQSPSNKVTEKGKDVELRCDPISGHTALYWYRQSLGQGLEFLIYFQGNSAPDKSGLPSDRFSAERTGGSVSTLTIQRTQQEDSAVYLCASSLASGSGELFFGEGSRLTVL.

CDR3 residues: CASSLAADELDEQYF. Written as DNA, the CDR3 is TGTGCCAGCAGTTTGGCGGCCGACGAATTGGACGAGCAGTACTTC. The rearrangement links TRBV28 to TRBJ2-7; D ambiguous. The germline V and J ends were trimmed by 3 bases and 5 bases, with 17 bases remaining between them. CDR3 length equals 15 residues. The V gene's germline CDR1 is MDHEN and CDR2 SYDVKM.